This T cell receptor (beta chain) was obtained from a study of blood T cell repertoires in COVID-19. About the research overall: The United States, Italy and Spain supplied acute and convalescent COVID-19 samples. PBMCs, B-cell-depleted T cells, or T cells provided the cDNA or gDNA that made up the material.

Source study methods: By means of reference gene primer amplification, nucleated cell counts were estimated. The data were produced by immunoSEQ multiplex PCR, yet TCRdb's version contains in-frame clones alone and is incomplete. D and trimming were read from the DNA, whereas the V and J calls and clone size are those reported in that table. In the table there are around 140,000 clones, about 89% of which are singletons. This clonotype originated in a man in his fifties or sixties with active or convalescent COVID-19. Sequenced: peripheral blood.

CDR3 sequence (DNA): TGTGCCTGGAGTGTACGCAGCGGGGGGCCAGGTGAGCAGTTCTTC. Its protein is CAWSVRSGGPGEQFF. This chain connects TRBV30 to TRBJ2-1; 9 bases agree with TRBD2. The CDR3 is 15 amino acids. V lost 0 bases, J lost 9 bases, and 9 bases stayed unmatched. From germline, CDR1 is GTSNPN and CDR2 SVGIG (reference sequence).